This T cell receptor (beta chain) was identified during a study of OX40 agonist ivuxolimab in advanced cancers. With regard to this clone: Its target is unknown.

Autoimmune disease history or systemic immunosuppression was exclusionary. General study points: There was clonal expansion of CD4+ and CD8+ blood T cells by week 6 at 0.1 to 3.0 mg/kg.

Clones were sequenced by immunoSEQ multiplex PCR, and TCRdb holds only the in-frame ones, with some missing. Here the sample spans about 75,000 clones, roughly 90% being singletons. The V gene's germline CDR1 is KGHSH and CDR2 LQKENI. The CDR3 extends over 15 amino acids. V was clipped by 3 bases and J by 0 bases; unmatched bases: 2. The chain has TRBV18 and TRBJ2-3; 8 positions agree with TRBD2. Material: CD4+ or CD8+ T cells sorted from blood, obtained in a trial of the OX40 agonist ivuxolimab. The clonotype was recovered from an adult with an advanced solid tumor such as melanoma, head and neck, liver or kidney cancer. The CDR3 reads CASSPPSGSTDTQYF. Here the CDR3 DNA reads TGTGCCAGCTCACCGCCTAGCGGGAGCACAGATACGCAGTATTTT.